The present T cell receptor (beta chain) was sequenced within a study of CD8 T cells in Susac syndrome. RNA in amounts of roughly 0.5 to 1 ug was reverse transcribed with random hexamers. TCRdb re-called the immunoSEQ multiplex PCR reads through MiXCR, storing one row per CDR3 protein. The sample holds about 200,000 distinct CDR3 sequences, about 95% seen once. V shed 0 bases and J shed 8 bases, with 13 bases lying between them. The CDR3 consists of 14 residues. Per germline, CDR1 MNHEY and CDR2 SMNVEV (reference sequence). Sample: CD4+ T cells from PBMCs. The sequence derives from a human donor in good health. The V and J genes are TRBV27 and TRBJ1-2, with a weak D call TRBD1 (6 bases). The CDR3 reads CASSLSTARGGYTF. In nucleotides, the CDR3 is TGTGCCAGCAGTTTATCGACAGCCAGGGGCGGCTACACCTTC.